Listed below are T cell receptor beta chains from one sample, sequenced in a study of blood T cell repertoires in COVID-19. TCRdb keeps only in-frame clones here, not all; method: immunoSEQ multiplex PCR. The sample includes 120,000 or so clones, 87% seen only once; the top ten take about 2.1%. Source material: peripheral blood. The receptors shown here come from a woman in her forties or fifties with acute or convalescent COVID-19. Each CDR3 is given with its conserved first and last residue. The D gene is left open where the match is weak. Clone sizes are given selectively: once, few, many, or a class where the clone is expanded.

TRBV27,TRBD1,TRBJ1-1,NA,TGTGCCAGCAGTTGGACAGGGGTGAACACTGAAGCTTTCTTT,CASSWTGVNTEAFF
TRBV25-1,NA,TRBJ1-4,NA,TGTGCCAGCAGCCTTGGGGGGGTAAGGGAAAAACTGTTTTTT,CASSLGGVREKLFF
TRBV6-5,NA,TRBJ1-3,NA,TGTGCCAGCAGGGCGCGGAGCTCTGGAAACACCATATATTTT,CASRARSSGNTIYF
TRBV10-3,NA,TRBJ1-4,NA,TGTGCCATCAGTGAGTCAACAGTCGCAACTAATGAAAAACTGTTTTTT,CAISESTVATNEKLFF
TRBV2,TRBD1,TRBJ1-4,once,TGTGCCAGCAGGAAGACAGGGGGTCGTGAAAAACTGTTTTTT,CASRKTGGREKLFF
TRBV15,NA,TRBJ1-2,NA,TGTGCCACCAGGGCCGGGGAGCGGACTAACTATGGCTACACCTTC,CATRAGERTNYGYTF
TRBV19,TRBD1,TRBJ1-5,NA,TGTGCCAGTAGTCTCCGGGACAGGGGTAGACAGCCCCAGCATTTT,CASSLRDRGRQPQHF
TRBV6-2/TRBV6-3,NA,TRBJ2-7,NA,TGTGCCAGCAGCTCCCTGAGGGCCTACGAGCAGTACTTC,CASSSLRAYEQYF
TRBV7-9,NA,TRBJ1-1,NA,TGTGCCAGCAGCTTCACAGCGAACACTGAAGCTTTCTTT,CASSFTANTEAFF
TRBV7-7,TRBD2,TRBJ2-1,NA,TGTGCCAGCAGCCCGGGACTAGCGGGAGTGGGAGATGAGCAGTTCTTC,CASSPGLAGVGDEQFF
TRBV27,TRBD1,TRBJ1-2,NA,TGTGCCAGCAGTCCTTTCTCAGGGGGCGTCTATGGCTACACCTTC,CASSPFSGGVYGYTF
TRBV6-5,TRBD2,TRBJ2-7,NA,TGTGCCAGCAGTTACTCTAGCGGGGGGGCCTACGAGCAGTACTTC,CASSYSSGGAYEQYF
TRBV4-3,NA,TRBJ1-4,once,TGCGCCAGCAGCCAAGTTAGGGGTGAAAAACTGTTTTTT,CASSQVRGEKLFF
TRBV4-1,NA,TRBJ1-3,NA,TGCGCCAGCAGCCAAGATTTATTAGGTCGGGCAGGGGGAAACACCATATATTTT,CASSQDLLGRAGGNTIYF
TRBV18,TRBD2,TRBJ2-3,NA,TGTGCCAGCTCAGGGGCTAGCGGGGGTGCCACAGATACGCAGTATTTT,CASSGASGGATDTQYF
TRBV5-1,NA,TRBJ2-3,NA,TGCGCCAGCAGCTTACCACAGACCACAGATACGCAGTATTTT,CASSLPQTTDTQYF
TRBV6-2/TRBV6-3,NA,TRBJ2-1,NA,TGTGCCAGCAGCCCTTCCCGGGGGTTGTGGGACAATGAGCAGTTCTTC,CASSPSRGLWDNEQFF
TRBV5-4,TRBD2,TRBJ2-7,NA,TGTGCCAGCAGCCAAGGGACTAGCGGTACCTACGAGCAGTACTTC,CASSQGTSGTYEQYF
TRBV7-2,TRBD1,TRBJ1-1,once,TGTGCCAGCAGCTCCTCCGGGACAGCCCGTTTTTTCGCTTTCTTT,CASSSSGTARFFAFF
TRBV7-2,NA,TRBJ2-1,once,TGTGCCAGCAGCTCCAACGCCGTATCGATAACAGAGCAGTTCTTC,CASSSNAVSITEQFF
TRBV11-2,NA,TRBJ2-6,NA,TGTGCCAGCAGCCCCGCGGGGACCGCGTCTGGGGCCAACGTCCTGACTTTC,CASSPAGTASGANVLTF
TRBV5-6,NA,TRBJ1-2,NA,TGTGCCAGCAGCACGTTCAGGGGTGGTAACTATGGCTACACCTTC,CASSTFRGGNYGYTF
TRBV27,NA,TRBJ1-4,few,TGTGCCAGCAGTTTTCAGGGCACTAATGAAAAACTGTTTTTT,CASSFQGTNEKLFF
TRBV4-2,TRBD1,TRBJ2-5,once,TGTGCCAGCAGCCAGCAGACAGGGGACCAAGAGACCCAGTACTTC,CASSQQTGDQETQYF
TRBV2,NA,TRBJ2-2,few,TGTGCCAGCTGCGAGGGCCGTAACACCGGGGAGCTGTTTTTT,CASCEGRNTGELFF
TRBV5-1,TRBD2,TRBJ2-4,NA,TGCGCCAGCAGCTTGGTTGGACTAGCGGATTTAGCCAAAAACATTCAGTACTTC,CASSLVGLADLAKNIQYF
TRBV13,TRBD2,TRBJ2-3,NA,TGTGCCAGCAGCTTAGCGGGGGGAGATACGCAGTATTTT,CASSLAGGDTQYF
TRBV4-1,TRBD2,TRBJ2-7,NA,TGCGCCAGCAGCCAAGACGGCGGGAGAGTTATCCGTTACGAGCAGTACTTC,CASSQDGGRVIRYEQYF
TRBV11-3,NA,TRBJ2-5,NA,TGTGCCAGCAGCCTAGGGACGGGACATCAAGAGACCCAGTACTTC,CASSLGTGHQETQYF